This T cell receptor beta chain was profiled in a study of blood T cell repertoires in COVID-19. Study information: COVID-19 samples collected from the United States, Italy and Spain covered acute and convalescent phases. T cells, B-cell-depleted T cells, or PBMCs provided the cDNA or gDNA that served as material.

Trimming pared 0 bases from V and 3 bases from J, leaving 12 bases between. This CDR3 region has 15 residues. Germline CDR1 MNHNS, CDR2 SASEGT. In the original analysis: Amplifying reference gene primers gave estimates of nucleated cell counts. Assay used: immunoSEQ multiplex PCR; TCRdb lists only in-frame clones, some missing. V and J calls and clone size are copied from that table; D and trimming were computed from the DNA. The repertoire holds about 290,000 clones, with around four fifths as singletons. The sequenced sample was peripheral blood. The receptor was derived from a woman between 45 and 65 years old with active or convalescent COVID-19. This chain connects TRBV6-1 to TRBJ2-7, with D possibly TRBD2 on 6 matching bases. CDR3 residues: CASSEAGRGLYEQYF. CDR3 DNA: TGTGCCAGCAGTGAAGCGGGGCGGGGCCTCTACGAGCAGTACTTC.